Listed below are T cell receptor beta chains from one sample, sequenced in a study of tumor and adjacent non-tumor tissue in lung cancer. TCRdb itself ran the multiplex PCR reads through MiXCR, one entry per CDR3 protein. This sample has about 110,000 distinct CDR3 sequences, with about 80% found just once. Sequenced: lung tumor tissue. These receptors originate from a man in his 70s with non-small cell lung cancer. Each CDR3 is given with its conserved first and last residue. D genes are given only for firm matches. The size entry is marked missing in some rows and otherwise reads once, few, many or a size class.

D gene | J gene | V gene | clone size | CDR3 length | CDR3 DNA | CDR3 protein
- | TRBJ2-2 | TRBV5-6 | - | 15 | TGTGCTAGCAGCTTGTTTGGCGTAGACACCGGGGAGCTGTTTTTT | CASSLFGVDTGELFF
- | TRBJ2-2 | TRBV29-1 | - | 13 | - | CSVDVAGGTGELF
- | TRBJ2-2 | TRBV11-2 | - | 14 | TGTGCCAGCAGCCTGGACAGTCACTCCGTGGAACTGTTTTTT | CASSLDSHSVELFF
TRBD2 | TRBJ2-5 | TRBV9 | - | 15 | TGTGTCAGCAGCGGATATAGCGGGAGAAGGGAGACCCAGTACTTC | CVSSGYSGRRETQYF
- | TRBJ2-7 | TRBV6-2/TRBV6-3 | - | 17 | TGTGCCACCAGTTACGGTACCAGGGGATATTCCTCCTACGAGCAGTACTTT | CATSYGTRGYSSYEQYF
- | TRBJ2-1 | TRBV4-1 | - | 17 | TGCGCCAGCAGCCAAGGGGTCGGTGTAGAGCGGTACAATGAGCAGTTCTTC | CASSQGVGVERYNEQFF
- | TRBJ1-4 | TRBV11-2 | - | 15 | TGTGTCAGCAGCAGAAGTGGAACAAATAATGAAAAACTGTTTTTT | CVSSRSGTNNEKLFF
TRBD1 | TRBJ1-5 | TRBV6-1 | - | 14 | TGTACCAGTCATGACAGGGGGCTTAATCAGCCCCAACGTTTT | CTSHDRGLNQPQRF
- | TRBJ2-5 | TRBV29-1 | - | 13 | TGCAACGTTGGGACAAGGGATTTGGGGACCCAGTACTTC | CNVGTRDLGTQYF
- | TRBJ2-2 | TRBV29-1 | many | 13 | TGCAGCGTTGACCAGAGGAACACCGGGGAGCTGTTTTTT | CSVDQRNTGELFF
- | TRBJ2-7 | TRBV4-1 | - | 12 | TGCGCCAGTAGCCAATCCTTATACGAGCAGTACTTC | CASSQSLYEQYF
- | TRBJ2-7 | TRBV5-5 | - | 13 | TGTGCCAGCAGCTTGTTGGGGGGTTACAAGCATTACTTC | CASSLLGGYKHYF
- | TRBJ1-1 | TRBV4-1 | - | 21 | TGCGCCAGCAGCCAAGTTCCAAAGGGCTCCGCGACCTGGGGCATGAACACTGAAGCTCTCTTT | CASSQVPKGSATWGMNTEALF
TRBD2 | TRBJ2-3 | TRBV28 | - | 16 | TGTGCCAGCAGTTTCTCCAGCGGGAGACGAGTAGATACGCAGTATTTT | CASSFSSGRRVDTQYF
TRBD1 | TRBJ2-7 | TRBV6-5 | - | 15 | TGTGCCAACACTCGAGATAGACAGGGGGTCGGCGAGCAGTACTTC | CANTRDRQGVGEQYF
TRBD1 | TRBJ1-6 | TRBV12-3/TRBV12-4 | - | 16 | TGTGCCAGCACCTCCTGCACAGGGGGCTATAATTCACCCATCCACTTT | CASTSCTGGYNSPIHF
- | TRBJ2-1 | TRBV10-3 | - | 15 | TGTGCCATCAGTGGGAAGGGTAGCTCGTACAATGAGCAGTTCTTC | CAISGKGSSYNEQFF
TRBD1 | TRBJ1-5 | TRBV6-1 | - | 15 | TGTGCCAGCAGTGAAGAGATAGGGGGCGTTCACCCCCAGCATTTT | CASSEEIGGVHPQHF
TRBD2 | TRBJ2-1 | TRBV11-3 | - | 17 | TGTGCCAGCAGCTTCCCAGGGACTAGCGGGGGTTACAATGAGCAGTTCTTC | CASSFPGTSGGYNEQFF
- | TRBJ2-4 | TRBV10-1 | - | 14 | TGCACCAGCAGTGAATCGGGACTTGACGGCGTTCAGCACTTC | CTSSESGLDGVQHF
- | TRBJ1-2 | TRBV6-5 | - | 16 | TGTGCCAGCACCTGTGAGATGCGGGACACTCTCTATGGCTACACCTTC | CASTCEMRDTLYGYTF
- | TRBJ1-1 | TRBV11-3 | few | 14 | TGTGCCAACACGCGGACGGGGGCGTTTACTGATGCTTTCTTT | CANTRTGAFTDAFF
- | TRBJ2-7 | TRBV20-1 | - | 11 | TGTAGTTCGAGCGGGTCTTACGAGCAGTACTTC | CSSSGSYEQYF
- | TRBJ2-5 | TRBV10-3 | - | 13 | TGTGCCACTACTTGGGGGGCCCTGGAGATCCAGTACTTC | CATTWGALEIQYF
TRBD1 | TRBJ2-2 | TRBV6-5 | - | 19 | TGTGCCAGCAGTTACTACCCCCCCGGGACAGGGGGTAGTGGCTGGGATCTGTTTTTT | CASSYYPPGTGGSGWDLFF
- | TRBJ2-2 | TRBV30 | many | 13 | TGTGCCTATAATCAGGTGTTCACCGGGGAGCTGTTTTTT | CAYNQVFTGELFF